This note documents a single TCR beta chain sequence. The data stem from a study of T cells expressing NK-cell markers. Study overall: Sorted CD3+CD56-NKG2C+, CD3+CD56+NKG2C- and CD3+CD56+NKG2C+ T cells were the source of the TCR beta repertoires. The study sequenced eight donors, seven HCMV-seropositive and one seronegative.

Germline V gene lookup returns CDR1 LNHNV and CDR2 YYDKDF (reference sequence). The CDR3 length is 14 residues. For each CDR3 protein, TCRdb gives one entry from its re-call of the 5' RACE reads, without DNA. The sample data list about 460,000 distinct CDR3 sequences. Sequenced material: blood T cells: a sorted CD56 or NKG2C T cell subset, CD4+ or CD8+ T cells, or bulk PBMC T cells (not recorded which). This receptor was identified in a woman aged 45-60 years in good health. The chain combines TRBV15 with TRBJ2-5; TCRdb's assignment of TRBD1 cannot be checked, as there is no DNA. The CDR3 protein is CATSTGEPGETQYF.